This TCR beta chain was identified during a study of tumor-infiltrating lymphocytes in primary liver carcinoma. The roughly 19-32 mg bulk tissue piece was not sorted before simultaneous RNA and DNA extraction. Donors were untreated and chronically infected with HBV. Study-wide points: The study found tumor-adjacent and tumor-blood pairs overlapped less than tumor region pairs.

CDR1 and CDR2 (germline): SGHAT, FQDESV (reference sequence). The CDR3 contains 13 residues. cDNA specific to TCR beta was made from around 530 ng of total RNA, with a constant-region primer employed for priming. Amplification in three nested multiplex PCR rounds with slightly modified ARM-PCR gave rise to TCR beta libraries. A C-beta reverse primer was combined with TRBV1-TRBV30 forward primers in the first two PCR rounds, and each round had about 10 cycles. A single record per CDR3 protein comes from TCRdb applying MiXCR to the multiplex PCR reads. The table shows roughly 80,000 distinct CDR3 sequences, with 69% occurring only once. In the case of this clonotype: Its antigen is unknown. Its ends do not fully match the called genes, so a read error is possible.

The origin of this receptor is a man aged 35 to 55 with primary liver carcinoma and hepatitis B virus infection. The chain has TRBV11-1 and TRBJ2-2; weak D call: TRBD2 (5 bases). The sequenced material came from tumor-adjacent normal liver tissue. The CDR3 nucleotides are TGCGCCAGCATCTTAGTACGTTTCGGGGAGCTGTTATTT. It yields the protein CASILVRFGELLF. Based on the CDR3 plus reference TRBV11-1 and TRBJ2-2, the full variable domain is EAEVAQSPRYKITEKSQAVAFWCDPISGHATLYWYRQILGQGPELLVQFQDESVVDDSQLPKDRFSAERLKGVDSTLKIQPAELGDSAMYLCASILVRFGELLFGEGSRLTVL.